Below, one T cell receptor beta chain is given with its context. Antigen unknown. TCR beta cDNA was made from approximately 500 ng total RNA with a constant-region primer. Each TCR beta library was derived from three nested multiplex PCR rounds that employed slightly modified ARM-PCR. It was with TRBV1-TRBV30 forward primers and a C-beta reverse primer that the first two PCR rounds were run, at around 11 cycles each. TCRdb re-called the multiplex PCR reads with MiXCR, one entry per CDR3 protein. Of roughly 200,000 distinct CDR3 sequences in the sample, around four fifths are singletons; the top ten hold around a sixth. This entry comes from a study of tumor-infiltrating lymphocytes in primary liver carcinoma. Study background: The study reported T1-T3 N0M0 tumors spanning 4.2 to 10 cm. Samples produced roughly 3.65 to 7.13 million productive TCRbeta reads, comparable across tissue types. Study-wide results and limits: Overlap in tumor-adjacent and tumor-blood pairs fell below that of tumor region pairs.

V was clipped by 4 bases and J by 5 bases, with 19 bases between them. This CDR3 has 16 amino acids. Germline assignment: CDR1 SGHTA and CDR2 FQGTGA. From about 19-30 mg of unsorted bulk tissue, DNA and RNA were co-extracted together. Donors were untreated and chronically infected with HBV. Sequences were obtained from tumor tissue from primary liver carcinoma. The chain couples TRBV7-3 to TRBJ2-3, with TRBD1 as a possible D gene (5 bases). This clonotype originated in a man aged 35-49 years with primary liver carcinoma and hepatitis B virus infection. The CDR3 is CASSSSAISRGDTQYF. The CDR3 nucleotides read TGTGCCAGCAGCTCCTCCGCGATTAGTAGGGGAGATACGCAGTATTTT.